At least ten counts were recorded for the clone carrying this TCR beta chain. Time point noted: newly diagnosed GD, antithyroid drugs for less than 3 months. PBMCs were the source of the RNA used for TCR sequencing. Trimming took 1 base from V and 2 from J, leaving 10 bases between them. The germline V gene encodes CDR1 SGDLS and CDR2 YYNGEE. The CDR3 consists of 14 residues. This sample is part of a study of regulatory T cells in long-lasting Graves disease. Sequencing libraries for TCR beta were prepared with iRepertoire HTBI primers and Arm-PCR of CDR3 regions. TCRdb ran MiXCR on the multiplex PCR reads and lists one entry per CDR3 protein. The sample holds 250,000 to 300,000 distinct CDR3 sequences, roughly 18% seen once. These sequences were also reported in another study, on T cells in Graves' hyperthyroidism and ophthalmopathy.

The sequenced sample was peripheral blood mononuclear cells (PBMCs), obtained at new diagnosis, from a patient treated with antithyroid drugs. The chain has TRBV9 and TRBJ2-7; the D gene is possibly TRBD1 (5 bases). The TCR sequence derives from a woman aged 25 to 39 with Graves disease. CDR3 in amino acids: CASSVLDKTYEQYF. For the CDR3, the DNA is TGTGCCAGCAGCGTACTGGACAAGACCTACGAGCAGTACTTC.